This record concerns one TCR beta chain sequence. The data derive from a study of blood T cell repertoires in COVID-19. Study information: Samples taken during acute and convalescent COVID-19 were collected in the United States, Italy and Spain. The analysed material was cDNA or gDNA that came from T cells, B-cell-depleted T cells, or PBMCs.

Authors' data handling: The authors estimated nucleated cell counts from reference gene primer amplification. Assay: immunoSEQ multiplex PCR; the TCRdb copy retains only in-frame clones and omits some. Clonal size and the V and J genes are those of that table, whereas D and trimming came from the DNA. Seen here are about 160,000 clones, approximately 82% observed once, and the top ten hold around a fifth. The receptor comes from a woman of 80 years or more with acute or convalescent COVID-19. The sequenced material came from peripheral blood.

CDR3 sequence reads: CASSLEVIGAQRYEQYF. Written as DNA, the CDR3 is TGTGCCAGCAGCTTAGAAGTGATTGGAGCTCAAAGGTACGAGCAGTACTTC. The rearrangement links TRBV11-2 to TRBJ2-7; the D is unclear. Trimming stripped 0 bases from V and 4 bases from J, with 19 bases between. Germline V gene data show CDR1 as SGHAT and CDR2 as FQNNGV. The CDR3 has 17 amino acids.